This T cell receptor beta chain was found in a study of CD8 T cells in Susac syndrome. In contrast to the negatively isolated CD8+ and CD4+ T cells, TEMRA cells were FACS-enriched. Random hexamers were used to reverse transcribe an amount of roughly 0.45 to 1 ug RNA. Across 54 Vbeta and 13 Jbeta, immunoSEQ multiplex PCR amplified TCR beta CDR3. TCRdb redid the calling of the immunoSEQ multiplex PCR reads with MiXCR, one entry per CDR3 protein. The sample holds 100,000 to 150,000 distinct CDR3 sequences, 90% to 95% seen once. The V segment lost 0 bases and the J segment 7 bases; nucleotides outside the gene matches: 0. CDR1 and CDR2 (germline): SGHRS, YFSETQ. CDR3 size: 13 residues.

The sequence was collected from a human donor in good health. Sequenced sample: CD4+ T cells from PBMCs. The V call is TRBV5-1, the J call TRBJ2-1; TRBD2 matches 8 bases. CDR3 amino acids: CASSLERGNEQFF. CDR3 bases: TGCGCCAGCAGCTTGGAGCGGGGGAATGAGCAGTTCTTC.